The clone carrying this T cell receptor (beta chain) was detected only a few times. Its antigen is as yet unknown. TCRdb passed the 5' RACE reads through MiXCR, listing each CDR3 protein once. The table lists 1,800,000 or so distinct CDR3 sequences, around a third of them singletons. The source of the sample is a study of identical twins. CDR1 is LGHNA, CDR2 YNFKEQ, per germline. The CDR3 runs 18 residues. V lost 1 base and J lost 4; bases outside the gene matches: 12. Overall study results and limits: It was out-of-frame TCR alpha sharing in monozygotic twins that models underestimated. Cord blood beta clonotypes that were abundant carried fewer insertions, and memory repertoires showed no such trend. For zero-insertion analyses, partial confounding could come from invariant MAIT and iNKT cells. Twins' surplus sharing was weaker for beta out-of-frame sequences.

The gene calls are TRBV4-2 and TRBJ2-7, with 11 bases lining up with TRBD2. Material: cord blood. This TCR derives from a newborn girl in good health. CDR3 loop: CASSQVGLAGGSAYEQYF. The CDR3 nucleotides are TGTGCCAGCAGCCAAGTCGGGCTAGCGGGAGGCTCGGCTTACGAGCAGTACTTC.